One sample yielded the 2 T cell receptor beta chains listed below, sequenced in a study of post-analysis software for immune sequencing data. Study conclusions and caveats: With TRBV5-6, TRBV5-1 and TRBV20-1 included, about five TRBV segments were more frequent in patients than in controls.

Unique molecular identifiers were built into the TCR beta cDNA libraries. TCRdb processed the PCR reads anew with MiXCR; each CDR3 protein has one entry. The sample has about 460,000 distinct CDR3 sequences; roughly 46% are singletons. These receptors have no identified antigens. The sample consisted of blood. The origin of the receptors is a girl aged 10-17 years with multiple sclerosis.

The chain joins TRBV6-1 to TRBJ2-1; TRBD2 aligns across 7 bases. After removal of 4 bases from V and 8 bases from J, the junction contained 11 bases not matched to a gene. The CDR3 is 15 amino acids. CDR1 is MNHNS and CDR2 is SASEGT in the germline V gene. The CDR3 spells CASSGTGRLIDEQFF. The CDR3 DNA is TGTGCCAGCAGTGGTACCGGGAGGTTAATTGATGAGCAGTTCTTC.

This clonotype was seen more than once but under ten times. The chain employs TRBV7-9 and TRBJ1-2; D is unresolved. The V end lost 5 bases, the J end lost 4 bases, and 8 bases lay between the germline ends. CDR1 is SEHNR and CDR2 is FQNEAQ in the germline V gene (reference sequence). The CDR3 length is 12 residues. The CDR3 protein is CASSVAGYGYTF. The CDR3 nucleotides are TGTGCCAGCAGCGTCGCGGGCTATGGCTACACCTTC.